The source of this T cell receptor beta chain is a study of identical twins. Overall study findings and caveats: Out-of-frame beta chain sequences displayed weaker excess sharing between twins. In zero-insertion analyses, partial confounding could arise from invariant MAIT and iNKT cells.

The CDR3 runs 17 residues. The junction had 11 bases not matched to a gene; V was cut back by 6 bases and J by 0 bases. Germline CDR1 and CDR2: SQVTM and ANQGSEA. A universal primer binding site was introduced by template switching. The final cDNA contained unique molecular identifiers. Using its own MiXCR run on the 5' RACE reads, TCRdb lists one record per CDR3 protein. The table shows about 290,000 distinct CDR3 sequences, with 9.5% occurring only once. This clonotype came up a few times. Its specificity is unknown. These sequences were also reported in another study, on yellow fever vaccine responses in identical twins.

Source material: CD8+ T cells sorted from blood. The chain couples TRBV29-1 to TRBJ2-2, with TRBD1 matching 9 bases. The clonotype comes from a woman aged 18-35 years in good health. CDR3 nucleotides: TGCAGCGTCTGGCTAGTTAGGACAGGGGCGAACACCGGGGAGCTGTTTTTT. Protein product: CSVWLVRTGANTGELFF.